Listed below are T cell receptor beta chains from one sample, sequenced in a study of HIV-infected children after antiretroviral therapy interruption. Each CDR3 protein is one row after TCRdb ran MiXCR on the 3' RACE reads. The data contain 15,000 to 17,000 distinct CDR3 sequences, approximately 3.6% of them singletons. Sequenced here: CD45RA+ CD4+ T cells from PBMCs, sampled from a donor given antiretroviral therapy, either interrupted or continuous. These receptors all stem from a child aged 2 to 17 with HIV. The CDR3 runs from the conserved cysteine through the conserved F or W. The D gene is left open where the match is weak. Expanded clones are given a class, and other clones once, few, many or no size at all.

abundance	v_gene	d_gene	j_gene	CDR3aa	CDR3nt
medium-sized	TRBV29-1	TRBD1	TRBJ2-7	CSVGGGQGLYEQYF	TGCAGCGTTGGAGGCGGACAGGGTCTCTACGAGCAGTACTTC
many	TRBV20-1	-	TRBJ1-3	CSARDPETSGNTIYF	TGCAGTGCTAGAGATCCTGAGACGTCTGGAAACACCATATATTTT
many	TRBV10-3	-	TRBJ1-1	CAISISIGNTEAFF	TGTGCCATCAGTATTTCGATCGGGAACACTGAAGCTTTCTTT
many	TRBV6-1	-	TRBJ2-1	CASSDPGYAEQFF	TGTGCCAGCAGTGATCCGGGGTATGCTGAGCAGTTCTTC
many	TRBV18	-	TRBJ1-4	CASSPVARSAGTTNEKLFF	TGTGCCAGCTCACCAGTCGCGCGTAGCGCAGGGACAACTAATGAAAAACTGTTTTTT
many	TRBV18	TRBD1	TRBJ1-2	CASSPKIPGQGVGYHTF	TGTGCCAGCTCACCGAAGATACCGGGACAGGGAGTAGGTTACCACACCTTC
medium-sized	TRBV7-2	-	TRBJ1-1	CASSLVGDRAFF	TGTGCCAGCAGCTTAGTCGGGGATCGAGCTTTCTTT
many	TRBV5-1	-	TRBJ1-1	CASSLVWDSGNTEAFF	TGCGCCAGCAGCTTGGTTTGGGATTCGGGGAACACTGAAGCTTTCTTT
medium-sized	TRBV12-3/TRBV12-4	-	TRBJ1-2	CASSLAGTAVGYTF	TGTGCCAGCAGTTTAGCTGGGACGGCGGTAGGCTACACCTTC
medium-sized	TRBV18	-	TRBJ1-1	CASSRPSGAGNTEAFF	TGTGCCAGCTCACGCCCCTCCGGGGCAGGGAACACTGAAGCTTTCTTT
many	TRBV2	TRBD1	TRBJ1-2	CASSYTGGDGYTF	TGTGCCAGCAGTTACACAGGGGGCGATGGCTACACCTTC
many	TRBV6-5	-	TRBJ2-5	CASNPSRDGETQYF	TGTGCCAGCAACCCATCAAGGGACGGAGAGACCCAGTACTTC
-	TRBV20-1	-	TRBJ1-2	CSALPGSAYGYTF	TGCAGTGCTCTACCGGGCTCCGCCTATGGCTACACCTTC
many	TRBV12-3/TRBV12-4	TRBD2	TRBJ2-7	CASRRTSGTYEQYF	TGTGCCAGCAGGCGGACTAGCGGGACCTACGAGCAGTACTTC
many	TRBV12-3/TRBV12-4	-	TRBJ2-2	CASTLGLGAGELFF	TGTGCCAGCACCCTTGGGCTGGGAGCCGGGGAGCTGTTTTTT
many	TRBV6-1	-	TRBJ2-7	CAGGRTDTEEQYF	TGTGCCGGAGGACGGACCGACACGGAGGAGCAGTACTTC
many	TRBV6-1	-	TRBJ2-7	CASRQGVRNEQYF	TGTGCCAGCAGACAGGGCGTGAGGAACGAGCAGTACTTC
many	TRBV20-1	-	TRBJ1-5	CSARKVDMPQHF	TGCAGTGCCAGAAAGGTCGACATGCCCCAGCATTTT
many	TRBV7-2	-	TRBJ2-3	CASSHPRDTQYF	TGTGCCAGCAGCCACCCGAGGGATACGCAGTATTTT
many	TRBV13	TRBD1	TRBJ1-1	CASSFQKGAGQQGVVAFF	TGTGCCAGCAGCTTCCAGAAGGGCGCGGGACAGCAAGGCGTGGTAGCTTTCTTT
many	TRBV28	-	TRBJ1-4	CASTRGGDNEKLFF	TGTGCCAGCACCCGTGGGGGGGATAATGAAAAACTGTTTTTT
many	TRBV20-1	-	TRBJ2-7	CSARRDTYYEQYF	TGCAGTGCTAGGCGCGACACTTACTACGAGCAGTACTTC
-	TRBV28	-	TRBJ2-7	CASSGPGLAYEQYF	TGTGCCAGCAGTGGCCCGGGACTTGCCTACGAGCAGTACTTC
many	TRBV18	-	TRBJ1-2	CASSPRVIVRGTANYGYTF	TGTGCCAGCTCACCACGAGTAATAGTCCGGGGCACAGCTAACTATGGCTACACCTTC
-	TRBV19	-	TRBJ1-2	CASSLTALYGYTF	TGTGCCAGTAGCCTGACGGCCCTCTATGGCTACACCTTC
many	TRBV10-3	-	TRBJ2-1	CAISDSGHNEQFF	TGTGCCATCAGCGACAGTGGACACAATGAGCAGTTCTTC
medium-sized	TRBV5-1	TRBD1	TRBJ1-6	CASRRQGSSYNSPLHF	TGCGCCAGCAGACGACAGGGAAGCTCCTATAATTCACCCCTCCACTTT
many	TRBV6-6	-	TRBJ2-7	CASSEKIYEQYF	TGTGCCAGCAGTGAGAAGATTTATGAACAGTACTTC
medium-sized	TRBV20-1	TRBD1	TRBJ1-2	CSAFGQDQPYGYTF	TGCAGTGCTTTTGGACAGGATCAACCCTATGGCTACACCTTC
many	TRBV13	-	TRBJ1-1	CARVRGTEVFF	TGTGCCAGAGTCAGGGGCACAGAAGTCTTCTTT
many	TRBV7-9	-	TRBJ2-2	CASSLTSRYMNTGELFF	TGTGCCAGCAGCTTAACGAGCAGATATATGAACACCGGGGAGCTGTTTTTT
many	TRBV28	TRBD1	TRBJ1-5	CASGPGTVSNQPQHF	TGTGCCAGCGGACCCGGGACAGTAAGCAATCAGCCCCAGCATTTT
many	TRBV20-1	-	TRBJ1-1	CSARDLLSGGLNTEAFF	TGCAGTGCTAGAGATCTCTTGAGTGGGGGCCTGAACACTGAAGCTTTCTTT
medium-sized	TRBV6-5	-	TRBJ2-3	CASSYDGLTDTQYF	TGTGCCAGCAGTTACGACGGACTCACAGATACGCAGTATTTT
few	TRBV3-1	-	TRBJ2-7	CASSQVHEQYF	TGTGCCAGCAGCCAAGTCCACGAGCAGTACTTC
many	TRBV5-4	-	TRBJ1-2	CASSFSAGGYTF	TGTGCCAGCAGCTTTTCAGCGGGGGGCTACACCTTC
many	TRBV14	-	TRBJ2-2	CASSQVNTGELFF	TGTGCCAGCAGCCAAGTAAACACCGGGGAGCTGTTTTTT
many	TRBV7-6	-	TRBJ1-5	CASSSGRKYQPQHF	TGTGCCAGCAGCTCGGGACGGAAATATCAGCCCCAGCATTTT
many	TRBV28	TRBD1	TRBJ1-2	CASSSPTGTGMTYGYTF	TGTGCCAGCAGTTCGCCTACCGGGACAGGGATGACCTATGGCTACACCTTC
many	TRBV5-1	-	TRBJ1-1	CASRNHRVHTEAFF	TGCGCCAGCAGAAATCACAGGGTTCACACTGAAGCTTTCTTT
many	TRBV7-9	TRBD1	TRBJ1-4	CASSSRVGDRNEKLFF	TGTGCCAGCAGCTCACGGGTCGGGGACAGAAATGAAAAACTGTTTTTT
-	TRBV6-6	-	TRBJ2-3	CASSHATGADTQYF	TGTGCCAGCAGCCACGCCACCGGGGCAGATACGCAGTATTTT
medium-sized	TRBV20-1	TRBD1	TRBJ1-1	CSAYRPLGQGMSKRNTEAFF	TGCAGTGCTTACCGGCCCTTGGGACAGGGTATGAGCAAGAGGAACACTGAAGCTTTCTTT
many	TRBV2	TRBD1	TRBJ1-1	CASRETGVPNTEAFF	TGTGCCAGCAGGGAAACAGGGGTACCGAACACTGAAGCTTTCTTT
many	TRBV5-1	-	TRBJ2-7	CASSTPGLTGSYEQYF	TGCGCCAGCAGCACCCCGGGGCTGACAGGCTCCTACGAGCAGTACTTC
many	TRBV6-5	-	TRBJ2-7	CASSSQEGKAYEQYF	TGTGCCAGCAGTTCCCAAGAGGGGAAGGCCTACGAGCAGTACTTC
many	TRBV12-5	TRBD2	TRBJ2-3	CASGLVVSGGPDTQYF	TGTGCTAGTGGTTTGGTAGTAAGCGGGGGGCCCGATACGCAGTATTTT
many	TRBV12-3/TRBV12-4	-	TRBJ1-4	CASSDVVGREKLFF	TGTGCCAGCAGTGACGTAGTGGGGAGGGAAAAACTGTTTTTT
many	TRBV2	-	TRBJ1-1	CASSGLQNTEAFF	TGTGCCAGCAGTGGACTTCAGAACACTGAAGCTTTCTTT